This is a list of T cell receptor beta chains from one sample in a study of Ad26.COV2.S vaccination and SARS-CoV-2 variants. The table came from immunoSEQ multiplex PCR; TCRdb's copy has only in-frame clones and leaves some out. Of about 350,000 clones listed, about 88% are singletons. The sample here was peripheral blood, taken in a trial of Ad26.COV2.S vaccine versus placebo. All receptors derive from a person between 18 and 65 years old who received the Ad26.COV2.S COVID-19 vaccine or a placebo. Both conserved end residues are part of each CDR3. Fields, in order: CDR3 protein, CDR3 DNA, J gene, CDR3 length, clone size, V gene, D gene. The D gene is left open where the match is weak. Size values are once, few and many counts, or a class for expanded clones, and some rows have none.

CDR3aa: CASSRQGANEQYF
CDR3nt: TGTGCCAGCAGCCGACAGGGGGCTAACGAGCAGTACTTC
j_gene: TRBJ2-7
len: 13
abundance: -
v_gene: TRBV13
d_gene: TRBD1

CDR3aa: CASSGGGRRNTEAFF
CDR3nt: TGTGCCAGTAGCGGAGGAGGGAGGAGGAACACTGAAGCTTTCTTT
j_gene: TRBJ1-1
len: 15
abundance: -
v_gene: TRBV19
d_gene: -

CDR3aa: CASSSPLDVNTGELFF
CDR3nt: TGTGCCAGCAGCTCGCCCTTGGACGTAAACACCGGGGAGCTGTTTTTT
j_gene: TRBJ2-2
len: 16
abundance: -
v_gene: TRBV11-3
d_gene: -

CDR3aa: CASSFSGQGADTQYF
CDR3nt: TGCGCCAGCAGCTTTTCCGGACAGGGAGCAGATACGCAGTATTTT
j_gene: TRBJ2-3
len: 15
abundance: -
v_gene: TRBV5-1
d_gene: TRBD1

CDR3aa: CASSPSHRVTYEQYF
CDR3nt: TGTGCCAGCTCACCCTCCCACAGGGTCACCTACGAGCAGTACTTC
j_gene: TRBJ2-7
len: 15
abundance: -
v_gene: TRBV18
d_gene: -

CDR3aa: CASSVDTYYEQYF
CDR3nt: TGTGCCAGCAGCGTAGACACTTACTACGAGCAGTACTTC
j_gene: TRBJ2-7
len: 13
abundance: -
v_gene: TRBV7-9
d_gene: -

CDR3aa: CASSQGLRETQYF
CDR3nt: TGTGCCAGCAGCCAGGGACTCCGAGAGACCCAGTACTTC
j_gene: TRBJ2-5
len: 13
abundance: -
v_gene: TRBV3-1/TRBV3-2
d_gene: -

CDR3aa: CASTPRGQGRTEAFF
CDR3nt: TGTGCCAGCACCCCAAGGGGACAGGGCCGAACTGAAGCTTTCTTT
j_gene: TRBJ1-1
len: 15
abundance: -
v_gene: TRBV27
d_gene: TRBD1

CDR3aa: CSVNLAGLPGEQFF
CDR3nt: TGCAGCGTTAATCTCGCGGGATTACCGGGTGAGCAGTTCTTC
j_gene: TRBJ2-1
len: 14
abundance: -
v_gene: TRBV29-1
d_gene: -

CDR3aa: CASSLPLGGADGYTF
CDR3nt: TGTGCCAGCTCACTCCCCTTGGGGGGCGCAGATGGCTACACCTTC
j_gene: TRBJ1-2
len: 15
abundance: -
v_gene: TRBV18
d_gene: -

CDR3aa: CASSRQGSGYTF
CDR3nt: TGTGCCAGCAGCAGACAGGGTAGTGGCTACACCTTC
j_gene: TRBJ1-2
len: 12
abundance: -
v_gene: TRBV6-5
d_gene: TRBD1

CDR3aa: CASSPPQGQGNYGYTF
CDR3nt: TGTGCCAGCTCACCACCGCAAGGACAGGGCAACTATGGCTACACCTTC
j_gene: TRBJ1-2
len: 16
abundance: -
v_gene: TRBV18
d_gene: TRBD1

CDR3aa: CASSLLGNSNQPQHF
CDR3nt: TGTGCCAGCAGTTTACTAGGTAATAGCAATCAGCCCCAGCATTTT
j_gene: TRBJ1-5
len: 15
abundance: -
v_gene: TRBV28
d_gene: -

CDR3aa: CASSLAGTLLYNEQFF
CDR3nt: TGTGCCAGCAGCTTAGCCGGGACCCTCCTATACAATGAGCAGTTCTTC
j_gene: TRBJ2-1
len: 16
abundance: -
v_gene: TRBV7-9
d_gene: -

CDR3aa: CASSLRSPIYEQYF
CDR3nt: TGTGCCAGCAGTTTAAGGTCCCCAATCTACGAGCAGTACTTC
j_gene: TRBJ2-7
len: 14
abundance: once
v_gene: TRBV27
d_gene: -

CDR3aa: CASSPSGSGNEQFF
CDR3nt: TGCGCCAGCAGCCCTAGCGGGAGTGGAAATGAGCAGTTCTTC
j_gene: TRBJ2-1
len: 14
abundance: -
v_gene: TRBV5-1
d_gene: TRBD2

CDR3aa: CASSIVLANQETQYF
CDR3nt: TGTGCCAGTAGTATAGTACTAGCAAACCAAGAGACCCAGTACTTC
j_gene: TRBJ2-5
len: 15
abundance: -
v_gene: TRBV19
d_gene: -

CDR3aa: CASSLSTAGGNSPLHF
CDR3nt: TGTGCCAGCAGCCTATCCACAGCGGGGGGTAATTCACCCCTCCACTTT
j_gene: TRBJ1-6
len: 16
abundance: -
v_gene: TRBV7-9
d_gene: -